The following is a TCR beta chain sequence with its context. Its specificity is unknown. Using RNA transcripts, the TCR beta CDR3 regions were amplified. After a first-round RT-PCR with HTBI primers, a second-round multiplex PCR was run. TCRdb re-derived calls from the multiplex PCR reads in MiXCR, one entry per CDR3 protein. The sample holds about 230,000 distinct CDR3 sequences, 45% seen once. None of the included patients had other autoimmune diseases, uncontrolled infections, pregnancy or lactation, as these led to exclusion. The sample is drawn from a study of Graves' ophthalmopathy and Graves' hyperthyroidism. Study at large: Upon initial diagnosis and before any treatment, peripheral blood was collected.

Study-wide results and caveats: The model's prediction of ophthalmopathy progression had about 70% sensitivity and around 78% specificity. From stable hyperthyroidism, ophthalmopathy was separated by a 13-signature model with approximately 90% sensitivity and less than 82% specificity.

The CDR3 contains 15 residues. The germline V gene encodes CDR1 SGDLS and CDR2 YYNGEE. The V and J ends lost 4 bases and 5 bases respectively, with 18 bases between them. The sequencing input was peripheral blood. V and J are TRBV9 and TRBJ1-1, with D hard to call. This TCR came from an adult man with Graves' ophthalmopathy. CDR3 in DNA: TGTGCCAGCAGCCCAGAGTCCGGGAGTGGAACTGAAGCTTTCTTT. Its protein product is CASSPESGSGTEAFF.